The 18 T cell receptor beta chains listed next were all sequenced from one sample in a study of beta chain bispecific antibodies for T cell cancers. Study-level findings and limits: The TRBV12-3 share of total TRBV signal fell around 99% after anti-TRBV12 rather than anti-CD19 exposure. The leukemia cells, rather than normal T cells, gave most of the targeted TRBV signal.

TCRdb used MiXCR to reprocess the 5' RACE reads, holding one entry per CDR3 protein. This table holds tens of thousands of distinct CDR3 sequences, about 2% found once. These receptors have no identified antigens. Blood mononuclear cells were expanded for roughly 3 days using either OKT3 anti-CD3 antibody or CD3/CD28 beads. The sample consisted of healthy donor T cells cultured with leukemia cells, taken from a culture containing a bispecific antibody targeting TCR Vbeta12. The receptor source for this set is a human donor in good health. Some clones in this sample may be carry-over from other donors' samples.

This clonotype was seen only a few times. This chain connects TRBV9 to TRBJ1-2; weak D call: TRBD1 (6 bases). From germline, CDR1 is SGDLS and CDR2 YYNGEE. This CDR3 has 13 residues. Trimming took 6 bases from V and 7 from J, leaving 16 bases between them. CDR3 sequence reads: CASTAWTEFGYTF. The CDR3 DNA reads as TGTGCCAGCACCGCCTGGACAGAGTTTGGCTACACCTTC.

This clonotype was detected ten times or more. The rearrangement uses TRBV7-9 and TRBJ2-6, with D possibly matching TRBD1 (5 bases). Trimming removed 4 bases from V and 2 bases from J, with 15 bases in between. Per the germline V gene, CDR1 is SEHNR and CDR2 is FQNEAQ (reference sequence). This CDR3 is 17 amino acids long. CDR3 region: CASSSAGMVTGANVLTF. Written as DNA, the CDR3 is TGTGCCAGCAGCTCTGCAGGGATGGTGACTGGGGCCAACGTCCTGACTTTC.

Ten or more counts support this clonotype. The gene calls are TRBV7-8 and TRBJ1-6, with D maybe TRBD1 (5 bases). This CDR3 has 16 residues. The germline V gene encodes CDR1 SGHVS and CDR2 FQNEAQ. V was shortened by 5 bases and J by 3 bases, with 14 bases between the two germline ends. CDR3 sequence: CASSPTGQIYNSPLHF. CDR3 bases: TGTGCCAGCAGCCCCACCGGACAAATCTATAATTCACCCCTCCACTTT.

This clonotype was detected ten times or more. The chain combines TRBV29-1 with TRBJ1-1, with D tentatively TRBD1 (5 bases). The CDR3 covers 14 residues. The V end lost 7 bases, the J end lost 1 base, and 16 bases lay between the germline ends. The germline CDR1 and CDR2 sequences are SQVTM and ANQGSEA. In DNA form, the CDR3 reads TGCAGCGCTAGGGCAGGGTTGACGAACACTGAAGCTTTCTTT. Amino acid sequence: CSARAGLTNTEAFF.

This clonotype was observed at least ten times. V and J are TRBV7-3 and TRBJ2-1; 7 bases are a match to TRBD2. Looked up from germline, CDR1 is SGHTA and CDR2 is FQGTGA. V lost 8 bases to trimming and J lost 8 bases; unmatched junction nucleotides: 12. This CDR3 contains 14 residues. The CDR3, as DNA: TGTGCCAGCGCTTGGGCCGGGGGGAGAGATGAGCAGTTCTTC. Its protein is CASAWAGGRDEQFF.

J is TRBJ1-6 and V is TRBV11-2; D not certain. The germline CDR1 and CDR2 sequences are SGHAT and FQNNGV. Trimming took 5 bases from V and 5 from J, leaving 4 bases between them. The CDR3 covers 12 residues. The CDR3 DNA sequence: TGTGCCAGCAGCCTCCATAATTCACCCCTCCACTTT. This gives the protein CASSLHNSPLHF.

This clonotype counts as medium-sized. V usage is TRBV9 and J usage is TRBJ2-1; 9 bases map to TRBD1. After removal of 4 bases from V and 8 bases from J, the junction contained 16 bases not matched to a gene. The CDR3 totals 17 residues. Germline values: CDR1 SGDLS, CDR2 YYNGEE. The CDR3 here is CASSPEGWGTGIDEQFF. CDR3 DNA sequence: TGTGCCAGCAGCCCAGAGGGATGGGGGACAGGGATCGATGAGCAGTTCTTC.

This clonotype appeared many times. This sequence joins TRBV7-9 and TRBJ1-2; D gene ambiguous. Germline V gene data show CDR1 as SEHNR and CDR2 as FQNEAQ (reference sequence). Trimming took off 4 bases at V and 0 bases at J, with 9 bases between the two ends. This CDR3 has 14 amino acids. The CDR3 protein is CASSSGATNYGYTF. CDR3 coding DNA: TGTGCCAGCAGCTCCGGAGCAACTAACTATGGCTACACCTTC.

This clonotype was observed many times. This chain uses TRBV5-5 with TRBJ2-7, with 10 bases lining up with TRBD1. CDR1 is SGHKS and CDR2 is YYEKEE in the germline V gene (reference sequence). Trimming removed 0 bases from V and 5 bases from J; junction bases left unmatched: 5. The CDR3 runs to 15 residues. In nucleotides, the CDR3 is TGTGCCAGCAGCTTGGTGACAGGGGGCATCGACGAGCAGTACTTC. Protein sequence: CASSLVTGGIDEQYF.

V and J are TRBV18 and TRBJ2-1, with 9 nucleotides matching TRBD2. Germline-derived CDR1 and CDR2 are KGHSH and LQKENI. V dropped 0 bases and J dropped 7; count of bases not matched to a gene: 7. This CDR3 region has 16 residues. CDR3 sequence reads: CASSPPEAGGYNEQFF. CDR3 nucleotides: TGTGCCAGCTCACCACCTGAGGCGGGGGGGTATAATGAGCAGTTCTTC.

This clonotype has a count of ten or more. The chain carries TRBV7-3 and TRBJ2-1; possibly TRBD2 for D (6 bases). Germline CDR1 SGHTA, CDR2 FQGTGA. The CDR3 is made up of 14 amino acids. Trimming pared 5 bases from V and 4 bases from J, leaving 12 bases between. The CDR3 coding sequence is TGTGCCAGCAGCACCCTGGGGGGTTACAATGAGCAGTTCTTC. It encodes CASSTLGGYNEQFF.

This clonotype has a count of ten or more. The chain has TRBV7-8 and TRBJ1-1; weak D call: TRBD1 (6 bases). The CDR3 sequence is 16 residues long. V was shortened by 2 bases and J by 3 bases, with 16 bases between the two germline ends. Looked up from germline, CDR1 is SGHVS and CDR2 is FQNEAQ. The CDR3 is CASSLNTGKLDTEAFF. In nucleotides, the CDR3 is TGTGCCAGCAGCTTAAACACAGGGAAGTTGGACACTGAAGCTTTCTTT.

The V and J genes are TRBV19 and TRBJ2-7; TRBD2 agrees at 11 bases. This CDR3 is 15 amino acids long. V was clipped by 5 bases and J by 2 bases; unmatched bases: 5. Looked up from germline, CDR1 is LNHDA and CDR2 is SQIVND (reference sequence). The CDR3 loop reads CASSVASGGTYEQYF. CDR3 nucleotides: TGTGCCAGTAGTGTGGCTAGCGGGGGGACCTACGAGCAGTACTTC.

This clonotype has at least ten counts. The chain carries TRBV5-1 and TRBJ1-1; a weak D match, TRBD1 (6 bases). This CDR3 contains 17 residues. The V end was cut by 4 bases, the J end by 0 bases, with 19 bases between. Germline values: CDR1 SGHRS, CDR2 YFSETQ. CDR3 sequence reads: CASSREGQQIMNTEAFF. CDR3 in DNA: TGCGCCAGCAGCCGAGAAGGACAGCAAATCATGAACACTGAAGCTTTCTTT.

This clonotype was counted at least ten times. The gene calls are TRBV28 and TRBJ2-7; D is unclear. V lost 4 bases to trimming and J lost 5 bases, with 3 bases between them. The CDR3 runs 10 residues. Looked up from germline, CDR1 is MDHEN and CDR2 is SYDVKM. CDR3 nucleotides: TGTGCCAGCAGTTCGAACGAGCAGTACTTC. Translating it yields CASSSNEQYF.

This clonotype appeared many times. This chain connects TRBV28 to TRBJ2-3; D is undetermined. Germline V lookup: CDR1 MDHEN, CDR2 SYDVKM. Trimming cost V 5 bases and J 7 bases, with 13 bases left between them. The CDR3 extends over 13 amino acids. CDR3 amino acids: CASSPTGRNTQYF. The CDR3 nucleotides read TGTGCCAGCAGTCCTACCGGGCGGAATACGCAGTATTTT.

Many counts were recorded for this clonotype. The chain has TRBV13 and TRBJ2-6, with no clear D. The germline V gene has CDR1 PRHDT and CDR2 FYEKMQ (reference sequence). This CDR3 contains 12 residues. V shed 7 bases and J shed 4 bases, with 5 bases lying between them. The CDR3 coding sequence is TGTGCCAGCATAGGCGGGGCCAACGTCCTGACTTTC. Protein sequence: CASIGGANVLTF.

At least ten counts were recorded for this clonotype. The chain uses TRBV19 and TRBJ2-1; D is possibly TRBD1 (5 bases). V was shortened by 3 bases and J by 0 bases, with 12 bases between the two germline ends. The CDR3 is 16 amino acids. Germline CDR1 LNHDA, CDR2 SQIVND (reference sequence). CDR3 protein: CASSITGPSSYNEQFF. CDR3 nucleotides: TGTGCCAGTAGTATCACAGGCCCGAGCTCCTACAATGAGCAGTTCTTC.